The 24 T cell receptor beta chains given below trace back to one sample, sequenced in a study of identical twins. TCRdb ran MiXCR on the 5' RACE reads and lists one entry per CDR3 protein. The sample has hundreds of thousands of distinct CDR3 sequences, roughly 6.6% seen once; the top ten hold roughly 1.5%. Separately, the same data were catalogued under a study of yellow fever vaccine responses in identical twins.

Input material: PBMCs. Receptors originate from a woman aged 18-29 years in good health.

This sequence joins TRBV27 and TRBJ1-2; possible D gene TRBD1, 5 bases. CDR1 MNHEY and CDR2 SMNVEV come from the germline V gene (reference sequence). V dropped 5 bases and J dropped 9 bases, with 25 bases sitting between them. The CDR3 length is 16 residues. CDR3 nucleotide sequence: TGTGCCAGCAGTCCTCATACAGTTGGGGGGAGAGAGAGCTACACCTTC. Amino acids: CASSPHTVGGRESYTF.

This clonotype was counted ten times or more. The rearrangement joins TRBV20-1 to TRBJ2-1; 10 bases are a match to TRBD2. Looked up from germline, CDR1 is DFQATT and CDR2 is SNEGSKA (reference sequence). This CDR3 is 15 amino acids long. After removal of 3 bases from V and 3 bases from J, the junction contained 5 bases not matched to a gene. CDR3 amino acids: CSASMASGSYNEQFF. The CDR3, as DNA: TGCAGTGCTAGTATGGCTAGCGGGAGCTACAATGAGCAGTTCTTC.

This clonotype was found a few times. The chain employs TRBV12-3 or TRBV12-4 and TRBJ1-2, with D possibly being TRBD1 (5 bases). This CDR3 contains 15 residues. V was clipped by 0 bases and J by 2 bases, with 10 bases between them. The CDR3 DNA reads TGTGCCAGCAGTTTAGCGGAGACAGAGAACTATGGCTACACCTTC. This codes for CASSLAETENYGYTF.

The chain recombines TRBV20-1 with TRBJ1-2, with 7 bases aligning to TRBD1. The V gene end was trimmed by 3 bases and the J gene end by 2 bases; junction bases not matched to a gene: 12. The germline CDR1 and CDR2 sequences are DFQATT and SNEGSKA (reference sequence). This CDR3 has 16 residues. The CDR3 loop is CSASPPVRGPNYGYTF. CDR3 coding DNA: TGCAGTGCTAGCCCCCCGGTTAGGGGGCCGAACTATGGCTACACCTTC.

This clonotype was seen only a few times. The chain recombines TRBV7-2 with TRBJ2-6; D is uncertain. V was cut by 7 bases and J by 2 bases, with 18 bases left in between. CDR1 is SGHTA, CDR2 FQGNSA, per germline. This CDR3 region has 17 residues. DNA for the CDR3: TGTGCCAGCAACAAAGGCACCCTATTGACTGGGGCCAACGTCCTGACTTTC. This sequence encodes CASNKGTLLTGANVLTF.

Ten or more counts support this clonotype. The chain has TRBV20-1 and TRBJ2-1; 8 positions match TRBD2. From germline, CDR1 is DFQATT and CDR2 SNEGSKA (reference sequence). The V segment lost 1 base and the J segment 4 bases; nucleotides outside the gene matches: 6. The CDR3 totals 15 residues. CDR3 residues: CSARVSGLVYNEQFF. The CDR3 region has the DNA TGCAGTGCTAGAGTGTCGGGACTAGTATACAATGAGCAGTTCTTC.

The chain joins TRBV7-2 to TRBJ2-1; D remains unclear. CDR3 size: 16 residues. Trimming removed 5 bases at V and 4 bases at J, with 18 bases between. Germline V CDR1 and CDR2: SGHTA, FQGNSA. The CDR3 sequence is CASSRVSLGSYNEQFF. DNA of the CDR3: TGTGCCAGCAGCCGCGTGTCGTTGGGGTCGTACAATGAGCAGTTCTTC.

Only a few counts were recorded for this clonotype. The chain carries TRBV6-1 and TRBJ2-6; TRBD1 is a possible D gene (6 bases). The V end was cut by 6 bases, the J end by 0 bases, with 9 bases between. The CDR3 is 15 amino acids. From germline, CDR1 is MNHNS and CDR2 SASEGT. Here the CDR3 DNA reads TGTGCCAGCAGGGACAGCGGCTCTGGGGCCAACGTCCTGACTTTC. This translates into CASRDSGSGANVLTF.

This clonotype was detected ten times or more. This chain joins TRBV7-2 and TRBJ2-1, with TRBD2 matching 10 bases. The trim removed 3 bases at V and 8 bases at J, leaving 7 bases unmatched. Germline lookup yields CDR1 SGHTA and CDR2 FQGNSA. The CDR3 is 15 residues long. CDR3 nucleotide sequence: TGTGCCAGCAGCTTTTCCGGGACTAGCGTTCATGAGCAGTTCTTC. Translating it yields CASSFSGTSVHEQFF.

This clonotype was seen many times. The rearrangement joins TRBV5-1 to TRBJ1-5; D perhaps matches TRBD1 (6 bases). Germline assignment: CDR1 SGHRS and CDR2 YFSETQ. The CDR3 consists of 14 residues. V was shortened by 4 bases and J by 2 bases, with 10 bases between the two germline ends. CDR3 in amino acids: CASSPDSGNQPQHF. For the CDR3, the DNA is TGCGCCAGCAGCCCGGACAGCGGCAATCAGCCCCAGCATTTT.

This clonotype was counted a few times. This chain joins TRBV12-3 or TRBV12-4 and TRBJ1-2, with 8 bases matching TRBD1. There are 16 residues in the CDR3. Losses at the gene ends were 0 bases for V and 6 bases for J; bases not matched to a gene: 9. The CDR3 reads CASSLATTGRGHGYTF. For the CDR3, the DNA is TGTGCCAGCAGTTTAGCGACGACAGGCAGGGGGCATGGCTACACCTTC.

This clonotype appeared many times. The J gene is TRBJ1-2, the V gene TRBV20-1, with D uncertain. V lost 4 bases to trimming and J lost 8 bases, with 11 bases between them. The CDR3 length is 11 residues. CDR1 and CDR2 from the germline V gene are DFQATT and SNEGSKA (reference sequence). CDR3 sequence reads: CSANPNRGYTF. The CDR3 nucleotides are TGCAGTGCTAACCCAAACCGCGGCTACACCTTC.

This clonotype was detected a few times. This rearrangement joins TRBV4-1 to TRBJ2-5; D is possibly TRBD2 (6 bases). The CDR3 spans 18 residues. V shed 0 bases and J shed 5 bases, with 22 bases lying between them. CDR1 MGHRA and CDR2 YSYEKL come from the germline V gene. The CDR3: CASSQDGTPGGMGETQYF. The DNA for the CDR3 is TGCGCCAGCAGCCAAGACGGGACTCCCGGCGGTATGGGGGAGACCCAGTACTTC.

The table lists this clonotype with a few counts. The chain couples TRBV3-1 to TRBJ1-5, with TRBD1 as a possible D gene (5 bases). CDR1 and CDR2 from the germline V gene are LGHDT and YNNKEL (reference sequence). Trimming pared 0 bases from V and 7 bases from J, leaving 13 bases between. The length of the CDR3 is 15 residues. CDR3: CASSQDRGTRQPQHF. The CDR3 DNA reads TGTGCCAGCAGCCAAGATAGAGGGACTCGACAGCCCCAGCATTTT.

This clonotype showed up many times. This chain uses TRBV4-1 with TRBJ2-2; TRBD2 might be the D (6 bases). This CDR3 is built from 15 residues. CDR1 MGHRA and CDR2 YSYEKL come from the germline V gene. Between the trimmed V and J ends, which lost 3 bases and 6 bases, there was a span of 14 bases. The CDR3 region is CASSQRDFRAGELFF. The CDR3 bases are TGCGCCAGCAGCCAGCGGGACTTCCGAGCCGGGGAGCTGTTTTTT.

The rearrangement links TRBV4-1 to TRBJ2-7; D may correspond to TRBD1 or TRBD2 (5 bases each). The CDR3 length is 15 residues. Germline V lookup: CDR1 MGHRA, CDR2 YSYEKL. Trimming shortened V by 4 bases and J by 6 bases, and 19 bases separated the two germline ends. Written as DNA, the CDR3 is TGCGCCAGCAGCCCTGTGCTGGGGGAATGGGGCGAGCAGTACTTC. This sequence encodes CASSPVLGEWGEQYF.

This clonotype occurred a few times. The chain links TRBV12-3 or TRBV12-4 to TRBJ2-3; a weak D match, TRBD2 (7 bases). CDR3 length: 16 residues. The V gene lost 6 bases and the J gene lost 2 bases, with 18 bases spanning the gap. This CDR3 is CASRNRGAPSTDTQYF. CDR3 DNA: TGTGCCAGCAGAAACCGGGGGGCCCCCTCCACAGATACGCAGTATTTT.

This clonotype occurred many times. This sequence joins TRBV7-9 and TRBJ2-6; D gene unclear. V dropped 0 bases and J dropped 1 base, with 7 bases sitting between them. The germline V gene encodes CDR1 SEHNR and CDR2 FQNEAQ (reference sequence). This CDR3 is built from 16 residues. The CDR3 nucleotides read TGTGCCAGCAGCTTAGCGGGAATATCTGGGGCCAACGTCCTGACTTTC. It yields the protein CASSLAGISGANVLTF.

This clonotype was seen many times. The CDR3 DNA reads TGTGCCAGCAGTAATCACAGGCGATTAGATCAAGAGACCCAGTACTTC. Translation: CASSNHRRLDQETQYF. The gene calls are TRBV12-3 or TRBV12-4 and TRBJ2-5; D is perhaps TRBD1 (5 bases). The germline V and J ends were trimmed by 5 bases and 2 bases, with 18 bases remaining between them. There are 16 residues in the CDR3.

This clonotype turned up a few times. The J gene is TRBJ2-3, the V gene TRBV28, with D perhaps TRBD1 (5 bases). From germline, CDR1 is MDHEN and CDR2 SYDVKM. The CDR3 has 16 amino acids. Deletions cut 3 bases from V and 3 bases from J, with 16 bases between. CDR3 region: CASSFRQRLGTDTQYF. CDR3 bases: TGTGCCAGCAGTTTCCGACAGCGCTTGGGGACAGATACGCAGTATTTT.

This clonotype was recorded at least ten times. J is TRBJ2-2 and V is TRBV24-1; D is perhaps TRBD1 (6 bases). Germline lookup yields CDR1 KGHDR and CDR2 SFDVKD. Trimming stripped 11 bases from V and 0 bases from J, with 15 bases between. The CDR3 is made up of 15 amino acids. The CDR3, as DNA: TGTGCCATCCAGCGCAGGGGTACGAACACCGGGGAGCTGTTTTTT. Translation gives CAIQRRGTNTGELFF.

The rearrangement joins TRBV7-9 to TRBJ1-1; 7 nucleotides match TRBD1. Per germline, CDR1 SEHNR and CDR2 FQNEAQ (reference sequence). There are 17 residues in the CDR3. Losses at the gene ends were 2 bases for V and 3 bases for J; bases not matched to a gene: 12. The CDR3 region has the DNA TGTGCCAGCAGCTTAAGCCATCTCTCGGACAGGTACACTGAAGCTTTCTTT. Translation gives CASSLSHLSDRYTEAFF.

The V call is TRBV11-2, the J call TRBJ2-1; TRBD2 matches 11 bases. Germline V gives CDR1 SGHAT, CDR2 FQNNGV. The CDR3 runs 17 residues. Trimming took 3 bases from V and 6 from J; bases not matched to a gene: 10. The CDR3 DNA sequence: TGTGCCAGCAGCTTCTTCCTAGCGGGAGGTGTGGGCAATGAGCAGTTCTTC. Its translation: CASSFFLAGGVGNEQFF.

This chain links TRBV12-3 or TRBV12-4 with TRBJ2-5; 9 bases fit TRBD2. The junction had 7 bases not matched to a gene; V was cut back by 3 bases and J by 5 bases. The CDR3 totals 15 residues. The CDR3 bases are TGTGCCAGCAGTTTCGGCGGGAGGGGTGGTGAGACCCAGTACTTC. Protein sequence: CASSFGGRGGETQYF.